What follows describes a single T cell receptor beta chain. Its antigen is as yet unknown. These data belong to a study of Graves' ophthalmopathy and Graves' hyperthyroidism. Study overall: Before any treatment, peripheral blood was taken at the initial diagnosis. Study outcomes and limitations: The majority of expanded thyroid clonotypes above 0.001 frequency also occurred in blood.

Germline loops: CDR1 SEHNR, CDR2 FQNEAQ (reference sequence). Unmatched junction bases numbered 8, after V lost 2 bases and J lost 1 base. This CDR3 has 18 amino acids. As the template, RNA transcripts were used to amplify TCR beta CDR3 regions. An opening RT-PCR round employed HTBI primers and preceded a second-round multiplex PCR. MiXCR, run by TCRdb on the multiplex PCR reads, gives a single entry per CDR3 protein. Of 260,000 or so distinct CDR3 sequences listed, about 47% were seen once; the top ten hold around 47%. Orbital computed tomography and thyroid ultrasound, along with TRAb, serum thyroxine and clinical symptoms, underpinned diagnosis.

The chain links TRBV7-9 to TRBJ2-6, with TRBD1 matching over 7 bases. Material for sequencing was peripheral blood. The sequence was collected from an adult man with Graves' ophthalmopathy. CDR3 sequence (DNA): TGTGCCAGCAGCTTAAAGACAGGGCCTATATCTGGGGCCAACGTCCTGACTTTC. Translated: CASSLKTGPISGANVLTF.